This T cell receptor (beta chain) was sequenced during a study of T cell repertoires in cytomegalovirus infection (dated by TCRdb to the late 2010s). Regarding the complete study: Because public TCR beta signatures pointed to carriage of CMV infection together with the matching HLA type, the HLA type of each donor mattered for the analysis.

Points on this clonotype: Which antigen it targets is not known. Base qualities were left out, and no much larger clone turns up one base away.

CDR1 and CDR2 are drawn from the germline V gene: MNHEY, SVGEGT. V sheds 2 bases and J sheds 3 bases, leaving 5 bases between their ends. The CDR3 sequence holds 13 residues, the cysteine and phenylalanine included. The DNA shown is the 39-base CDR3, in frame from base 1. General conclusions and limits of the study: Cumulative frequency of public TCR beta family members discriminated carriers of CMV infection plus the relevant HLA type in this cohort and an independent approximately 360-donor cohort. The ex vivo response was dominated by HLA-C-restricted CMV-specific TCR beta clonotypes, which also provided the single most frequent clonotype in two of eight donors.

TCRdb records Illumina HiSeq 1500 as the sequencer. TCRdb reran the public reads through fastp at Q25 and MiXCR, keeping productive beta chains. Every distinct CDR3 protein forms one entry, paired with its most common genes and DNA. In all, the sample holds 200,000 to 250,000 distinct CDR3 sequences, and about 20% of those were seen once. The leading ten clones occupy 15% to 20% of the sample. The receptor was isolated from a human donor in good health (CMV status not recorded). Some clones in this sample may be carry-over from other donors' samples. The sequencing sample was made of CD8+ T cells from PBMCs. Here the chain combines TRBV6-2 or TRBV6-3 and TRBJ2-1, with the D gene not confidently named. The sequenced DNA is TGTGCCAGCAGTTACAGGGACTACAATGAGCAGTTCTTC. Translated, this gives CASSYRDYNEQFF.